The 10 T cell receptor beta chains listed next were all sequenced from one sample in a study of monozygotic twins with inflammatory bowel disease. No DNA is given; TCRdb re-called the 5' RACE reads and lists each CDR3 protein once. The listing contains 93,000 or so distinct CDR3 sequences. Material for sequencing was blood. These receptors were collected from a human donor with ulcerative colitis or Crohn's disease, or a healthy co-twin of an affected twin (not recorded which).

The chain joins TRBV7-2 to TRBJ2-7; TCRdb's D call, TRBD1, is unchecked because there is no DNA. The CDR3 length is 15 residues. Per the germline V gene, CDR1 is SGHTA and CDR2 is FQGNSA. The chain's CDR3 is CASSPSRDRAYEQYF.

This chain's CDR3 is CASSWAAVNTEAFF. The chain uses TRBV5-1 and TRBJ1-1. This CDR3 region has 14 residues. CDR1 and CDR2 (germline): SGHRS, YFSETQ.

The CDR3 loop reads CASSPQKMDNQPQHF. The chain joins TRBV18 to TRBJ1-5. CDR1 is KGHSH and CDR2 is LQKENI in the germline V gene. The CDR3 spans 15 residues.

The rearrangement links TRBV7-8 to TRBJ2-3; without DNA, the TCRdb call of TRBD2 cannot be checked. The germline CDR1 and CDR2 sequences are SGHVS and FQNEAQ. The CDR3 contains 20 residues. CDR3 sequence: CASSPDRASSGGASTDTQYF. The whole variable domain, filled in from reference TRBV7-8 and TRBJ2-3, reads GAGVSQSPRYKVAKRGQDVALRCDPISGHVSLFWYQQALGQGPEFLTYFQNEAQLDKSGLPSDRFFAERPEGSVSTLKIQRTQQEDSAVYLCASSPDRASSGGASTDTQYFGPGTRLTVL.

V usage is TRBV12-3 or TRBV12-4 and J usage is TRBJ2-3; without DNA, the TCRdb call of TRBD2 cannot be checked. This CDR3 is 15 amino acids long. The CDR3 loop is CASRFRLAGPDTQYF.

V usage is TRBV3-1 and J usage is TRBJ2-7; there is no DNA to check the TCRdb D call of TRBD2. This CDR3 contains 16 residues. CDR1 LGHDT and CDR2 YNNKEL come from the germline V gene (reference sequence). This CDR3 reads CASSQGVGGGSYEQYF.

The CDR3 loop is CASSISTVYGYTF. The chain recombines TRBV19 with TRBJ1-2; TCRdb gives TRBD1 as the D gene, but with no DNA this cannot be confirmed. Germline CDR1 LNHDA, CDR2 SQIVND (reference sequence). This CDR3 has 13 residues. The variable domain in full, with the rest retrieved from reference TRBV19 and TRBJ1-2, is DGGITQSPKYLFRKEGQNVTLSCEQNLNHDAMYWYRQDPGQGLRLIYYSQIVNDFQKGDIAEGYSVSREKKESFPLTVTSAQKNPTAFYLCASSISTVYGYTFGSGTRLTVV.

The chain is built from TRBV16 and TRBJ2-7. The CDR3 loop spans 13 amino acids. CDR1 is KGHSY, CDR2 FQNENV, per germline. This CDR3 reads CASSQGQPYEQYF. The whole variable domain, filled in from reference TRBV16 and TRBJ2-7, reads GEEVAQTPKHLVRGEGQKAKLYCAPIKGHSYVFWYQQVLKNEFKFLISFQNENVFDETGMPKERFSAKCLPNSPCSLEIQATKLEDSAVYFCASSQGQPYEQYFGPGTRLTVT.

The rearrangement joins TRBV4-3 to TRBJ2-7; TCRdb designates TRBD1, a call that cannot be tested without DNA. Germline V gene lookup returns CDR1 LGHNA and CDR2 YSLEER. The CDR3 spans 13 residues. The CDR3 spells CASSLGQGREQHF.

V gene TRBV28 combines with J gene TRBJ2-1; TCRdb lists TRBD2, though no DNA is available to test this call. Germline lookup yields CDR1 MDHEN and CDR2 SYDVKM. The CDR3 loop spans 13 amino acids. The CDR3 protein is CASSGGALNEQFF.